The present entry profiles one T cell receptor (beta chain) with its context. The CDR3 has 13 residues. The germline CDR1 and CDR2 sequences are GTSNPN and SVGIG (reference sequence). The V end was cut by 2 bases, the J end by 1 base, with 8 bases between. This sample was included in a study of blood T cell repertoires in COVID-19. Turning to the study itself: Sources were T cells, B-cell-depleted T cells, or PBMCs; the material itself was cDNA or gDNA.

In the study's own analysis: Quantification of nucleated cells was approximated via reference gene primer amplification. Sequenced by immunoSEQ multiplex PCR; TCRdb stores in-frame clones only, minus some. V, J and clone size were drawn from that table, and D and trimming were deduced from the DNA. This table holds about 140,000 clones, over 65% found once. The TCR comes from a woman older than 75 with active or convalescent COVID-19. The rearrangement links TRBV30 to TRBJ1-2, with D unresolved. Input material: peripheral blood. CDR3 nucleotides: TGTGCCTGGAGTTTTGGCATTAACTATGGCTACACCTTC. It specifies CAWSFGINYGYTF. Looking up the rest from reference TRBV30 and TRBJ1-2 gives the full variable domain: SQTIHQWPATLVQPVGSPLSLECTVEGTSNPNLYWYRQAAGRGLQLLFYSVGIGQISSEVPQNLSASRPQDRQFILSSKKLLLSDSGFYLCAWSFGINYGYTFGSGTRLTVV.